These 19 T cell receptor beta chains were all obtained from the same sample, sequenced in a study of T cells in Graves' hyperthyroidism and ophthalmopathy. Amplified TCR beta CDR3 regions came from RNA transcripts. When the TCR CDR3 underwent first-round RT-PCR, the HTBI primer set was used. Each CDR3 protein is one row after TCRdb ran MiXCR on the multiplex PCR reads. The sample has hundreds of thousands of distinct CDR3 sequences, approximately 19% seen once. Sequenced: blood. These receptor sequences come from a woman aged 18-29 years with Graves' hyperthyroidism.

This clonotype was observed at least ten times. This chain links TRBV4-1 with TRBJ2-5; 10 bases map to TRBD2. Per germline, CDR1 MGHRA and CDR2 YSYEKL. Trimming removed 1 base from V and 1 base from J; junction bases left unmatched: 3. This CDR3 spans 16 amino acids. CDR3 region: CASSQALAGVQETQYF. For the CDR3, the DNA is TGCGCCAGCAGCCAAGCGCTAGCGGGGGTCCAAGAGACCCAGTACTTC.

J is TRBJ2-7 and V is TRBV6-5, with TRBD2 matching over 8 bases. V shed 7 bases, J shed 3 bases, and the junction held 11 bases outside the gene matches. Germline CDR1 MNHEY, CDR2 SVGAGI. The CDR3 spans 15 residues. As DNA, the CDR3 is TGTGCCAGCAAGTTACGGCTAGCGGGTGGCTACGAGCAGTACTTC. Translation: CASKLRLAGGYEQYF.

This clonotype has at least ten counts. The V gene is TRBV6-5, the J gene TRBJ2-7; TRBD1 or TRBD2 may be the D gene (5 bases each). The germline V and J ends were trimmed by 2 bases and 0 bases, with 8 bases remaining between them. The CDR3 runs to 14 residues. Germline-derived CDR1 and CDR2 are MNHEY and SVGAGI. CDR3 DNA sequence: TGTGCCAGCAGTTACGGGACGGCCTCCTACGAGCAGTACTTC. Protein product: CASSYGTASYEQYF.

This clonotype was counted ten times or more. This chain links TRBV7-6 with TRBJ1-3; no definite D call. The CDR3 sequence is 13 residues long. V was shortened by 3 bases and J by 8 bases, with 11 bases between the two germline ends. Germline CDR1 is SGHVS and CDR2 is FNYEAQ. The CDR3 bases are TGTGCCAGCAGCTTCTCGGGGAGGGACACCATATATTTT. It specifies CASSFSGRDTIYF. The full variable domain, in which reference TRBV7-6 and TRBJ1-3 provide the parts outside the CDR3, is GAGVSQSPRYKVTKRGQDVALRCDPISGHVSLYWYRQALGQGPEFLTYFNYEAQQDKSGLPNDRFSAERPEGSISTLTIQRTEQRDSAMYRCASSFSGRDTIYFGEGSWLTVV.

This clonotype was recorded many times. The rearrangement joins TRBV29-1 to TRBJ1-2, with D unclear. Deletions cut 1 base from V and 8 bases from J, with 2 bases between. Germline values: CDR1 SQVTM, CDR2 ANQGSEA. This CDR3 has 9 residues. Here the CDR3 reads CSVEGGYTF. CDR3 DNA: TGCAGCGTTGAAGGGGGCTACACCTTC.

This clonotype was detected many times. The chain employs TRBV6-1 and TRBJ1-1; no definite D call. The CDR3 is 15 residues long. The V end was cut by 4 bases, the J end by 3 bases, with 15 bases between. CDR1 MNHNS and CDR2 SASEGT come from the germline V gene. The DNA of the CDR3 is TGTGCCAGCAGTGCGAGTCCCCGGGGATACACTGAAGCTTTCTTT. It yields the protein CASSASPRGYTEAFF.

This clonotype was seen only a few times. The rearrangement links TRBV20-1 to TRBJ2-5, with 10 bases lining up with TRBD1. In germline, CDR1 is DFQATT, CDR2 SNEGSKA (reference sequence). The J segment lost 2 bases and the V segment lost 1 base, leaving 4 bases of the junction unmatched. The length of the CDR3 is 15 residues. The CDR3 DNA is TGCAGTGCTAGAGGAGCGGACAGGGGGCAAGAGACCCAGTACTTC. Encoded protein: CSARGADRGQETQYF.

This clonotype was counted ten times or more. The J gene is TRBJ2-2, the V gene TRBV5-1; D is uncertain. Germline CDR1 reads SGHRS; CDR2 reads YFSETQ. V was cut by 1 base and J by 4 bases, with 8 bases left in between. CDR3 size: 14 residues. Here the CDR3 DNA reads TGCGCCAGCAGCTTGACAGTGAGCACCGGGGAGCTGTTTTTT. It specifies CASSLTVSTGELFF.

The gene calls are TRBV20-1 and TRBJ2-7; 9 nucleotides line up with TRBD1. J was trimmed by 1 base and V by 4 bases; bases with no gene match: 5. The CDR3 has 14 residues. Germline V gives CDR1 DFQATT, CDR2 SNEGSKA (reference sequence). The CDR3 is CSATGGQGSYEQYF. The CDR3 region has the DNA TGCAGTGCTACAGGGGGACAGGGTTCCTACGAGCAGTACTTC.

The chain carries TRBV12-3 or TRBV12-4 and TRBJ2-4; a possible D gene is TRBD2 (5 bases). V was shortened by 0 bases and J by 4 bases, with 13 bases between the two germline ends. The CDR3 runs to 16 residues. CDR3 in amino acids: CASSLASGITKNIQYF. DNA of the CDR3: TGTGCCAGCAGTTTAGCCTCCGGGATAACTAAAAACATTCAGTACTTC.

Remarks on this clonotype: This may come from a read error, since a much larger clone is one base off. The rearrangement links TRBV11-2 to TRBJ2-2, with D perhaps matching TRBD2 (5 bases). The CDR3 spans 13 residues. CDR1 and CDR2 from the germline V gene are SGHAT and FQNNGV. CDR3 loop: CASSLRTAGELCF. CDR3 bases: TGTGCCAGCAGCCTCCGGACGGCCGGGGAGCTGTGTTTT.

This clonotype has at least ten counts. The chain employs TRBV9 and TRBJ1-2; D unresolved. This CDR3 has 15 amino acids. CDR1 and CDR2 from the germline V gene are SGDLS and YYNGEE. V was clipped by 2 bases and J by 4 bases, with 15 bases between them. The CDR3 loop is CASSVDGGPGYGYTF. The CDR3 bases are TGTGCCAGCAGCGTGGACGGTGGTCCCGGCTATGGCTACACCTTC.

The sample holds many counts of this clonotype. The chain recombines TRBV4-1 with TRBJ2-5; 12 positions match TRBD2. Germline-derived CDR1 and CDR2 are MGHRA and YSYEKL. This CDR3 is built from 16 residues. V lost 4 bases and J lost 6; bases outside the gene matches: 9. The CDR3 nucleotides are TGCGCCAGCAGCCTTGACCTAGCGGGGGGGCCACAGACCCAGTACTTC. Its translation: CASSLDLAGGPQTQYF.

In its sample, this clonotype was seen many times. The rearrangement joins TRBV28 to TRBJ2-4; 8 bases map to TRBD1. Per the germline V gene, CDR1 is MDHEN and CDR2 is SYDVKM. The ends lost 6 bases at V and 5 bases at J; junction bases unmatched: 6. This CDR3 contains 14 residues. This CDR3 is CASRRGTGENIQYF. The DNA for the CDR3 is TGTGCCAGCAGGAGAGGGACAGGAGAAAACATTCAGTACTTC.

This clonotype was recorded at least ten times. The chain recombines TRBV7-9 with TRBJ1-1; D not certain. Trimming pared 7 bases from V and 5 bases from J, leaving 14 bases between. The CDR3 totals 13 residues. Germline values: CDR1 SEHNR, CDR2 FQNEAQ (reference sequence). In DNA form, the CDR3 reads TGTGCCAGCACCCTCGTCGTGGGTACTGAAGCTTTCTTT. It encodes CASTLVVGTEAFF.

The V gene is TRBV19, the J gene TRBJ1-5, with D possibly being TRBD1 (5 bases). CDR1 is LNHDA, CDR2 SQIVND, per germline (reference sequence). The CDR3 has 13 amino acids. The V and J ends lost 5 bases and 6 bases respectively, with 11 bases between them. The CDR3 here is CASSLRTSQPQHF. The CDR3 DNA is TGTGCCAGTAGTCTCCGGACAAGTCAGCCCCAGCATTTT.

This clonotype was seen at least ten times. This chain's CDR3 is CASKRGDQPQHF. CDR3 nucleotides: TGTGCCAGCAAGCGGGGGGACCAGCCCCAGCATTTT. J is TRBJ1-5 and V is TRBV6-1; D possibly corresponds to TRBD1 (5 bases). Trimming left V 7 bases short and J 7 bases short, with 11 bases between. The germline CDR1 and CDR2 sequences are MNHNS and SASEGT. The CDR3 runs to 12 residues.

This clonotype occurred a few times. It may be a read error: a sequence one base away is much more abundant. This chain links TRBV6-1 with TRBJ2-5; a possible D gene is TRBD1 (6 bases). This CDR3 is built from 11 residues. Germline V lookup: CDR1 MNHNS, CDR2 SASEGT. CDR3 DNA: TGTGCCAGCAATTCGAGGGGGACCAAGTACTTC. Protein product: CASNSRGTKYF.

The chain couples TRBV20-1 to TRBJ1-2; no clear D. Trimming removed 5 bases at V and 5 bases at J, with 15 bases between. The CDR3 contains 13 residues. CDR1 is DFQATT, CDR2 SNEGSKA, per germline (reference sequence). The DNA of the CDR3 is TGCAGTGCTTCGGGATCGGTGGGGTATGGCTACACCTTC. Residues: CSASGSVGYGYTF.